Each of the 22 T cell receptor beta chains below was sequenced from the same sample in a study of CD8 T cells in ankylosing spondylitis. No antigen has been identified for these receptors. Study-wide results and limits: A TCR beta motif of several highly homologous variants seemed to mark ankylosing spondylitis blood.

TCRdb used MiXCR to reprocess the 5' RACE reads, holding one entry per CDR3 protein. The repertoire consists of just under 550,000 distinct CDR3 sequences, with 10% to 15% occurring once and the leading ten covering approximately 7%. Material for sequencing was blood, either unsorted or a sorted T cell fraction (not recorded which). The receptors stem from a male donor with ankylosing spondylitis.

CDR3 residues: CASSSRDTLEAQHF. Here the CDR3 DNA reads TGTGCCAGCAGTTCGAGGGACACGCTGGAGGCCCAGCATTTT. V usage is TRBV12-3 or TRBV12-4 and J usage is TRBJ1-5, with D maybe TRBD1 (6 bases). V was pared by 4 bases and J by 11 bases, with 18 bases between. The CDR3 is 14 residues long.

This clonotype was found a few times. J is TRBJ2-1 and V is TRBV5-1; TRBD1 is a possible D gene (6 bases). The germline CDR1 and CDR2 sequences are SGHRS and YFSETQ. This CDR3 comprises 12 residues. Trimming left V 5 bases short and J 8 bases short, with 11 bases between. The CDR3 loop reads CASRYRVHEQFF. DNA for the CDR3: TGCGCCAGCAGGTACAGGGTCCATGAGCAGTTCTTC.

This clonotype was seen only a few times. CDR3 sequence reads: CASSRGLAPRRSTDTQYF. The CDR3 DNA reads as TGTGCCAGCAGCCGAGGGCTAGCCCCTCGTCGTAGCACAGATACGCAGTATTTT. The rearrangement joins TRBV11-1 to TRBJ2-3; TRBD2 is a possible D gene (5 bases). The V end lost 5 bases, the J end lost 0 bases, and 21 bases lay between the germline ends. CDR3 length: 18 amino acids. Germline-derived CDR1 and CDR2 are SGHAT and FQDESV (reference sequence).

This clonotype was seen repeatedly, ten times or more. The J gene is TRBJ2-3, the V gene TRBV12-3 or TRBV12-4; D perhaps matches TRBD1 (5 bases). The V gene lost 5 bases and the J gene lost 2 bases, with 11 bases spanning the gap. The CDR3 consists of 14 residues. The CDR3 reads CASSPRRVTDTQYF. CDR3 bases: TGTGCCAGCAGTCCCCGCAGGGTCACAGATACGCAGTATTTT.

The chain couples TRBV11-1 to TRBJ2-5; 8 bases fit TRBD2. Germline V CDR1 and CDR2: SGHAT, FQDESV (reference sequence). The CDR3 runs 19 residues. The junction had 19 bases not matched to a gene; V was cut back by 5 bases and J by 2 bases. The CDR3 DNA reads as TGTGCCAGCAGCCCCGTCCCGGGACTAGGGAGAGCAATACAAGAGACCCAGTACTTC. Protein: CASSPVPGLGRAIQETQYF.

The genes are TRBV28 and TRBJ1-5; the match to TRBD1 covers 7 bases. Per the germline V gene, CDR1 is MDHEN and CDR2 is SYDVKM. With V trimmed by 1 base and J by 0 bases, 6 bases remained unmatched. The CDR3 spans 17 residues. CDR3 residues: CASSLFGRGVSNQPQHF. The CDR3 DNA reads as TGTGCCAGCAGTTTATTCGGCAGGGGGGTTAGCAATCAGCCCCAGCATTTT.

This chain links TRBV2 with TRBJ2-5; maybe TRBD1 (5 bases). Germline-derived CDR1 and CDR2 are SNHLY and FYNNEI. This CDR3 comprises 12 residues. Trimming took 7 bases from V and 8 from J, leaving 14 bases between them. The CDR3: CASTWGAPTQYF. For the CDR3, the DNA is TGTGCCAGCACCTGGGGCGCCCCCACCCAGTACTTC.

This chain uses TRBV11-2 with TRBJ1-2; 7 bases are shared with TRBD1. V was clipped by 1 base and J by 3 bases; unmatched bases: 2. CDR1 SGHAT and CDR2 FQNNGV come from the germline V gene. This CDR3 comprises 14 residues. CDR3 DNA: TGTGCCAGCAGCTTAGCCGGGACAGACTATGGCTACACCTTC. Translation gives CASSLAGTDYGYTF.

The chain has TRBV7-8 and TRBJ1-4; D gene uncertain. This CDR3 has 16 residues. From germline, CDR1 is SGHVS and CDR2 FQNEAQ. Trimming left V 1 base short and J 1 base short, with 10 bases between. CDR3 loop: CASSLGRRKTNEKLFF. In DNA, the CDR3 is TGTGCCAGCAGCTTAGGCAGGAGGAAAACTAATGAAAAACTGTTTTTT.

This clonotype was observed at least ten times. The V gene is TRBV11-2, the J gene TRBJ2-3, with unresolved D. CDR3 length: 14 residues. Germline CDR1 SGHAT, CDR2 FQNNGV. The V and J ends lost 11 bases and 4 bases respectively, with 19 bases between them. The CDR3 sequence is CASHPPWRPDTQYF. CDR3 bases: TGTGCCTCCCATCCGCCTTGGCGTCCAGATACGCAGTATTTT. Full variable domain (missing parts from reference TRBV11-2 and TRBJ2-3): EAGVAQSPRYKIIEKRQSVAFWCNPISGHATLYWYQQILGQGPKLLIQFQNNGVVDDSQLPKDRFSAERLKGVDSTLKIQPAKLEDSAVYLCASHPPWRPDTQYFGPGTRLTVL.

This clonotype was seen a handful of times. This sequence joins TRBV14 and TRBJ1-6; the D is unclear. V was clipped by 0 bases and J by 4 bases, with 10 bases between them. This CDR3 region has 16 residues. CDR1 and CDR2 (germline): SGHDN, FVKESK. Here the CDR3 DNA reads TGTGCCAGCAGCCAAGAATCTGGTTTTTATAATTCACCCCTCCACTTT. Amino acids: CASSQESGFYNSPLHF.

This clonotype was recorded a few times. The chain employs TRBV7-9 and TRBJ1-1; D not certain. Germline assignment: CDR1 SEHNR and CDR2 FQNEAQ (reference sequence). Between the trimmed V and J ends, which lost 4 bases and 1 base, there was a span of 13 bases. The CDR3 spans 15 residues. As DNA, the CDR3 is TGTGCCAGCAGCTCGAGACTGATAAAGAACACTGAAGCTTTCTTT. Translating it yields CASSSRLIKNTEAFF.

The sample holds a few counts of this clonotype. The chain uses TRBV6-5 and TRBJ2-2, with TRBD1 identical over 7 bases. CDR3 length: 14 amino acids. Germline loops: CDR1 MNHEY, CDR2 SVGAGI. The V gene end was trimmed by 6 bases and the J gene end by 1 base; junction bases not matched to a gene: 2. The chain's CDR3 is CASSYRGNTGELFF. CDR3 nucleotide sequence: TGTGCCAGCAGCTACAGGGGGAACACCGGGGAGCTGTTTTTT.

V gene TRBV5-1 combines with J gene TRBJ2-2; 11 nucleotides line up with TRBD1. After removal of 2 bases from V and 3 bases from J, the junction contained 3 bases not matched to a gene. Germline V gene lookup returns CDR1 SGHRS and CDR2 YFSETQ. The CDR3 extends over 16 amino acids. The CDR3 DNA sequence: TGCGCCAGCAGCTTTTGGACAGGGGGCCACACCGGGGAGCTGTTTTTT. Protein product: CASSFWTGGHTGELFF.

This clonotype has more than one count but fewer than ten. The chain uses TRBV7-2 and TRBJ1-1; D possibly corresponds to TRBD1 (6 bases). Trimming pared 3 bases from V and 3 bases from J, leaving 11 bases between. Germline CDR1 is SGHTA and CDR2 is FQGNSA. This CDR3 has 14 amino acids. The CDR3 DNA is TGTGCCAGCAGCTTTCAAAGGGGGGACACTGAAGCTTTCTTT. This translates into CASSFQRGDTEAFF.

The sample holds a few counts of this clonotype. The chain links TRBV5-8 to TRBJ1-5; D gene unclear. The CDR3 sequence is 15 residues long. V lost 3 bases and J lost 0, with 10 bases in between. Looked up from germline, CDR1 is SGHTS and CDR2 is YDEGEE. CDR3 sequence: CASSSSSYSNQPQHF. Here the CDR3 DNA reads TGTGCCAGCAGCTCCAGTTCCTATAGCAATCAGCCCCAGCATTTT.

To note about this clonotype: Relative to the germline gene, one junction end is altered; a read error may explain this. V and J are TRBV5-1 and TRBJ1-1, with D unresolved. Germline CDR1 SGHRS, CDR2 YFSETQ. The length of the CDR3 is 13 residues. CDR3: CASSFGVNTDAFF. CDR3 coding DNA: TGCGCCAGCAGCTTTGGGGTGAACACTGACGCTTTCTTT. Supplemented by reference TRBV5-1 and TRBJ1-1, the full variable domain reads KAGVTQTPRYLIKTRGQQVTLSCSPISGHRSVSWYQQTPGQGLQFLFEYFSETQRNKGNFPGRFSGRQFSNSRSEMNVSTLELGDSALYLCASSFGVNTDAFFGQGTRLTVV.

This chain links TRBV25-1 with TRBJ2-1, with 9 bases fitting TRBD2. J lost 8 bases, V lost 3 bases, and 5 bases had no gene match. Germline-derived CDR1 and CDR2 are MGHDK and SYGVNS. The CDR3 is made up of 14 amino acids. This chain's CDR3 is CASSDLAGFHEQFF. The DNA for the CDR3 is TGTGCCAGCAGTGACCTAGCGGGGTTCCATGAGCAGTTCTTC.

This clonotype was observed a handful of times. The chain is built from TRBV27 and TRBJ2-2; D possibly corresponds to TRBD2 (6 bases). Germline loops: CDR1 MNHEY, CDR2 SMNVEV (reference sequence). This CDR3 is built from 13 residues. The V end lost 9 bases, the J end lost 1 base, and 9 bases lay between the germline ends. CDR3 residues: CASLEGNTGELFF. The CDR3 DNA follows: TGTGCCAGTCTGGAGGGGAACACCGGGGAGCTGTTTTTT.

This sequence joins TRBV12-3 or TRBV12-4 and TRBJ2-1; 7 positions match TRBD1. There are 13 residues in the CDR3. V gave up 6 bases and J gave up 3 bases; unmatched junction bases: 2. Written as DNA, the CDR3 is TGTGCCAGCAGGGACAGGAACTACAATGAGCAGTTCTTC. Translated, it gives CASRDRNYNEQFF.

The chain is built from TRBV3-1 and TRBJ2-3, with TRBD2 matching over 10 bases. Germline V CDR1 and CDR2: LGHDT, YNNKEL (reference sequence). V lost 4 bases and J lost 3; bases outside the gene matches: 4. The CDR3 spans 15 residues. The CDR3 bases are TGTGCCAGCAGCCCAGCGGGGGGGAAGACAGATACGCAGTATTTT. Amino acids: CASSPAGGKTDTQYF.

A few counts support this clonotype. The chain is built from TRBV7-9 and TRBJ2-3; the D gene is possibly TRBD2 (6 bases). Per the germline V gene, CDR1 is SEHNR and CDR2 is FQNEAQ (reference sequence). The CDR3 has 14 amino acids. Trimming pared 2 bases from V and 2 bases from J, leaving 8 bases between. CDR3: CASSLLADTDTQYF. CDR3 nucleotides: TGTGCCAGCAGCTTATTAGCGGACACAGATACGCAGTATTTT.